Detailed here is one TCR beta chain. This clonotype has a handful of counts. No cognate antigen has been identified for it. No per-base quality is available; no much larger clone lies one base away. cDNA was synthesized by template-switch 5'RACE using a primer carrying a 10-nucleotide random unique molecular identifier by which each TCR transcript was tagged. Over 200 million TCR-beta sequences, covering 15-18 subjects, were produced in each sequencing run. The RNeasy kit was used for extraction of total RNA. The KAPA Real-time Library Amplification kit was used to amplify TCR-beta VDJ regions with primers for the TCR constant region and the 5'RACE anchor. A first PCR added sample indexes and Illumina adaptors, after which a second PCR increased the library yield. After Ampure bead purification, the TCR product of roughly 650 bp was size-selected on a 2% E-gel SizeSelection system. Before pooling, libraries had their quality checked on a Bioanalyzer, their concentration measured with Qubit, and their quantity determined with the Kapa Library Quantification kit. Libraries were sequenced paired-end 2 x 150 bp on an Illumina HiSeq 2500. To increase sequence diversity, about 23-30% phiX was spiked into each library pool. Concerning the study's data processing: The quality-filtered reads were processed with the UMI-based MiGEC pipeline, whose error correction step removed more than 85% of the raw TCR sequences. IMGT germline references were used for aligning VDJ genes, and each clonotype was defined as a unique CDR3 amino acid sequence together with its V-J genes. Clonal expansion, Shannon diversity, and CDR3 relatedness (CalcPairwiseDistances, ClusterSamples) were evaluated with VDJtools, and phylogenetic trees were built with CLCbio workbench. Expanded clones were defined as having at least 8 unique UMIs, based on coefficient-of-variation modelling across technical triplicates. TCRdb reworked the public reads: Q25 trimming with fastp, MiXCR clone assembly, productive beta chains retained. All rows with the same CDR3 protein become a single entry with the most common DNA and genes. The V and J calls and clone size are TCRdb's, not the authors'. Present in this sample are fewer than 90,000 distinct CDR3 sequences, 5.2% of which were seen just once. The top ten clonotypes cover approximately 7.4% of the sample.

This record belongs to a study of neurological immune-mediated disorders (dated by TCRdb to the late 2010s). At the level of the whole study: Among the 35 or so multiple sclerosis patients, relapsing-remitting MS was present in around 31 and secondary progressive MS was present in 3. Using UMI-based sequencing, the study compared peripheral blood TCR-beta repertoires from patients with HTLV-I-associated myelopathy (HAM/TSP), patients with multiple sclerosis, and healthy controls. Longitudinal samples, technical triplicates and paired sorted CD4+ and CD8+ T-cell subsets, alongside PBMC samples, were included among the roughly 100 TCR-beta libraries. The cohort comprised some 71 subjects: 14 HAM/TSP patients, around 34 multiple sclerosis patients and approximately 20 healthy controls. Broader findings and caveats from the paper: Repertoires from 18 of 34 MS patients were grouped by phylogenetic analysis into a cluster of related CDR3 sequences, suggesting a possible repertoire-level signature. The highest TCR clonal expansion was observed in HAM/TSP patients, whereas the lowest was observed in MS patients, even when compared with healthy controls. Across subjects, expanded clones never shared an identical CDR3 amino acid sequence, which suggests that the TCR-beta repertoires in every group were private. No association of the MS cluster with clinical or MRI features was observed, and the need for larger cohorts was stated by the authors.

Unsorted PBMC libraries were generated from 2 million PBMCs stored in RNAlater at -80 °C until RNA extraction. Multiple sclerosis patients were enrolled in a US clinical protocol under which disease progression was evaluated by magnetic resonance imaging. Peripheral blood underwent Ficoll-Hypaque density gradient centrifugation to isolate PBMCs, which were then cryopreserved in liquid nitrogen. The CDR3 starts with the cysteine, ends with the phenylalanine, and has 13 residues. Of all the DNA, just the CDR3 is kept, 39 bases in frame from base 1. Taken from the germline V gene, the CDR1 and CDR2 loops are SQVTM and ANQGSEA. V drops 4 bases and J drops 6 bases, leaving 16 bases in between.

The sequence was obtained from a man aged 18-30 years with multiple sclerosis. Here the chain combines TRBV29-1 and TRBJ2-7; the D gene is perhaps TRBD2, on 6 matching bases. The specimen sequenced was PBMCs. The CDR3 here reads CSVVTSLRGEQYF. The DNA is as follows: TGCAGCGTTGTTACAAGTCTGCGGGGCGAGCAGTACTTC.